These 20 T cell receptor beta chains came from one sample sequenced in a study of T cells in localized non-small cell lung cancer (dated by TCRdb to about 2020). Library creation used the immunoSEQ multiplex PCR assay. Not all clones reach the TCRdb copy of this immuneACCESS table, which keeps in-frame sequences only. Checked studies attribute under half of the gap to unresolved V genes and leave the rest unexplained. This sample is represented by roughly 66,000 clones; 85% to 90% of them were singletons. Of the sample, 1.5% to 2% falls within the top ten clones. The sequences come from peripheral blood, collected before any cancer treatment. These receptors were taken from a woman aged 35-75 years with stage I lung adenocarcinoma.

V gene TRBV5-1 combines with J gene TRBJ2-5, with 14 nucleotides matching TRBD2. V lost 0 bases, J lost 5 bases, and 6 bases stayed unmatched. This CDR3 is built from 17 residues. The germline gives CDR1 SGHRS, CDR2 YFSETQ. The CDR3 loop is CASSLGGLAGVVETQYF. CDR3 nucleotides: TGCGCCAGCAGCTTGGGGGGACTAGCGGGAGTGGTGGAGACCCAGTACTTC. Supplemented by reference TRBV5-1 and TRBJ2-5, the full variable domain reads KAGVTQTPRYLIKTRGQQVTLSCSPISGHRSVSWYQQTPGQGLQFLFEYFSETQRNKGNFPGRFSGRQFSNSRSEMNVSTLELGDSALYLCASSLGGLAGVVETQYFGPGTRLLVL.

The chain couples TRBV4-2 to TRBJ2-3, with 12 bases aligning to TRBD2. The CDR3 sequence is 19 residues long. Germline V gene sequence: CDR1 LGHNA, CDR2 YNFKEQ. V lost 0 bases to trimming and J lost 0 bases; unmatched junction nucleotides: 7. Written as DNA, the CDR3 is TGTGCCAGCAGCCAAGATAGGACTAGCGGGATCTCTAGCACAGATACGCAGTATTTT. As protein: CASSQDRTSGISSTDTQYF.

V gene TRBV5-1 combines with J gene TRBJ2-7; a possible D gene is TRBD2 (5 bases). CDR1 is SGHRS, CDR2 YFSETQ, per germline. The CDR3 loop spans 12 amino acids. V lost 2 bases to trimming and J lost 4 bases, with 7 bases between them. CDR3 bases: TGCGCCAGCAGCTTAGAGGGTTACGAGCAGTACTTC. It encodes CASSLEGYEQYF.

The rearrangement links TRBV10-3 to TRBJ2-1, with D tentatively TRBD1 or TRBD2 (5 bases each). Trimming took off 5 bases at V and 14 bases at J, with 22 bases between the two ends. This CDR3 has 14 residues. CDR1 and CDR2 from the germline V gene are ENHRY and SYGVKD. The CDR3 reads CAISKGRDPEKEFF. CDR3 bases: TGTGCCATCAGTAAGGGAAGGGACCCCGAGAAGGAGTTCTTC.

V is TRBV6-1 and J is TRBJ1-3, with D perhaps matching TRBD1 (5 bases). CDR1 MNHNS and CDR2 SASEGT come from the germline V gene. The CDR3 length is 15 residues. Trimming pared 2 bases from V and 4 bases from J, leaving 12 bases between. CDR3 DNA sequence: TGTGCCAGCAGTGAACGGGGGGTTTCGGGAAACACCATATATTTT. Amino acid sequence: CASSERGVSGNTIYF.

The CDR3 coding sequence is TGTGCCAGCAGCGATCCTCCCTCCCGGGGACTCTCGAACACCGGGGAGCTGTTTTTT. Amino acids: CASSDPPSRGLSNTGELFF. The chain links TRBV7-9 to TRBJ2-2, with D possibly TRBD2 on 6 matching bases. Germline V gene data show CDR1 as SEHNR and CDR2 as FQNEAQ (reference sequence). This CDR3 region has 19 residues. V lost 5 bases to trimming and J lost 0 bases, with 22 bases between them.

This rearrangement joins TRBV7-9 to TRBJ1-4; unclear D gene. CDR1 SEHNR and CDR2 FQNEAQ come from the germline V gene (reference sequence). Trimming shortened V by 5 bases and J by 5 bases, and 15 bases separated the two germline ends. CDR3 size: 15 residues. The CDR3 sequence: CASSPSIDTNEKLFF. In DNA form, the CDR3 reads TGTGCCAGCAGCCCATCGATCGACACAAATGAAAAACTGTTTTTT. The whole variable domain, filled in from reference TRBV7-9 and TRBJ1-4, reads DTGVSQNPRHKITKRGQNVTFRCDPISEHNRLYWYRQTLGQGPEFLTYFQNEAQLEKSRLLSDRFSAERPKGSFSTLEIQRTEQGDSAMYLCASSPSIDTNEKLFFGSGTQLSVL.

The J gene is TRBJ2-7, the V gene TRBV28, with D perhaps matching TRBD2 (5 bases). V lost 5 bases, J lost 3 bases, and 17 bases lay in between. The CDR3 contains 15 residues. The germline V gene has CDR1 MDHEN and CDR2 SYDVKM. Written as DNA, the CDR3 is TGTGCCAGCAGTCCCGGAAGGCGCGGGTTCTACGAGCAGTACTTC. Translation: CASSPGRRGFYEQYF. The variable domain in full, with the rest retrieved from reference TRBV28 and TRBJ2-7, is DVKVTQSSRYLVKRTGEKVFLECVQDMDHENMFWYRQDPGLGLRLIYFSYDVKMKEKGDIPEGYSVSREKKERFSLILESASTNQTSMYLCASSPGRRGFYEQYFGPGTRLTVT.

The J gene is TRBJ1-1, the V gene TRBV14; no definite D call. CDR1 is SGHDN, CDR2 FVKESK, per germline. The CDR3 runs 14 residues. V was trimmed by 4 bases and J by 1 base, leaving 10 bases between them. CDR3: CASSLRKGNTEAFF. CDR3 DNA: TGTGCCAGCAGCCTAAGGAAGGGGAACACTGAAGCTTTCTTT.

The V gene is TRBV7-3, the J gene TRBJ1-1; 8 positions agree with TRBD1. Germline CDR1 and CDR2: SGHTA and FQGTGA. V was pared by 2 bases and J by 3 bases, with 17 bases of the junction left unmatched. The CDR3 runs 19 residues. The CDR3 nucleotides are TGTGCCAGCAGCTTACGTCCCCCTTGGCAGGGGGCTTTGGACACTGAAGCTTTCTTT. Amino acids: CASSLRPPWQGALDTEAFF.

This sequence joins TRBV29-1 and TRBJ1-1; a possible D gene is TRBD1 (5 bases). Germline assignment: CDR1 SQVTM and CDR2 ANQGSEA. The V and J ends lost 6 bases and 3 bases respectively, with 14 bases between them. The CDR3 covers 13 residues. In nucleotides, the CDR3 is TGCAGCGTGGGCCGCGACAGCTACACTGAAGCTTTCTTT. Amino acid sequence: CSVGRDSYTEAFF.

This chain uses TRBV4-1 with TRBJ2-3, with D possibly being TRBD1 (6 bases). The CDR3 contains 15 residues. Looked up from germline, CDR1 is MGHRA and CDR2 is YSYEKL. V was trimmed by 3 bases and J by 1 base, leaving 11 bases between them. The CDR3 DNA reads TGCGCCAGCAGCCACACAGGGTCTCGCACAGATACGCAGTATTTT. It is translated as CASSHTGSRTDTQYF.

The V gene is TRBV6-1, the J gene TRBJ1-1, with a weak D call TRBD1 (5 bases). Germline-derived CDR1 and CDR2 are MNHNS and SASEGT. The CDR3 runs to 12 residues. V gave up 1 base and J gave up 10 bases, with 10 bases separating them. CDR3 coding DNA: TGTGCCAGCAGTGAAGAGGGCAGGGTAGCTTTCTTT. Amino acid sequence: CASSEEGRVAFF.

The chain recombines TRBV19 with TRBJ1-1; tentatively, D is TRBD1 (5 bases). There are 15 residues in the CDR3. CDR1 is LNHDA, CDR2 SQIVND, per germline (reference sequence). Deletions cut 9 bases from V and 5 bases from J, with 22 bases between. This chain's CDR3 is CASRSGVFSRTEAFF. CDR3 coding DNA: TGTGCCAGCCGATCGGGGGTCTTCTCTAGGACTGAAGCTTTCTTT.

The chain uses TRBV28 and TRBJ2-7; D gene uncertain. Germline V gene data show CDR1 as MDHEN and CDR2 as SYDVKM. The CDR3 covers 13 residues. V was trimmed by 5 bases and J by 2 bases, leaving 10 bases between them. CDR3 coding DNA: TGTGCCAGCAGTGCGACCCTCCCCTACGAGCAGTACTTC. It yields the protein CASSATLPYEQYF. The whole variable domain, filled in from reference TRBV28 and TRBJ2-7, reads DVKVTQSSRYLVKRTGEKVFLECVQDMDHENMFWYRQDPGLGLRLIYFSYDVKMKEKGDIPEGYSVSREKKERFSLILESASTNQTSMYLCASSATLPYEQYFGPGTRLTVT.

This rearrangement joins TRBV4-3 to TRBJ1-2; D call uncertain. V dropped 0 bases and J dropped 3 bases, with 11 bases sitting between them. Looked up from germline, CDR1 is LGHNA and CDR2 is YSLEER. This CDR3 region has 15 residues. The CDR3 DNA is TGCGCCAGCAGCCAAGATGGGGTTGACTACTATGGCTACACCTTC. Translation gives CASSQDGVDYYGYTF.

The chain employs TRBV5-4 and TRBJ2-7; TRBD1 might be the D (6 bases). The CDR3 is 14 amino acids. Trimming removed 3 bases at V and 7 bases at J, with 17 bases between. Germline assignment: CDR1 SGHNT and CDR2 YYREEE (reference sequence). The CDR3 protein is CASSSGQGNQEQYF. CDR3 in DNA: TGTGCCAGCAGCTCAGGGCAGGGGAATCAAGAGCAGTACTTC.

The rearrangement uses TRBV27 and TRBJ2-7; TRBD1 matches at 7 bases. Losses at the gene ends were 4 bases for V and 3 bases for J; bases not matched to a gene: 3. The CDR3 contains 13 residues. Germline assignment: CDR1 MNHEY and CDR2 SMNVEV (reference sequence). The CDR3 here is CASSYRQGYEQYF. The CDR3 nucleotides are TGTGCCAGCAGTTACAGACAGGGCTACGAGCAGTACTTC.

This clone was counted a few times. The gene calls are TRBV19 and TRBJ2-1; D not resolved. Germline CDR1 reads LNHDA; CDR2 reads SQIVND (reference sequence). The CDR3 extends over 14 amino acids. The germline V and J ends were trimmed by 3 bases and 6 bases, with 12 bases remaining between them. CDR3 sequence: CASSIFSQSNEQFF. CDR3 DNA: TGTGCCAGTAGTATTTTTAGTCAGTCCAATGAGCAGTTCTTC.

The chain has TRBV4-3 and TRBJ2-1; D perhaps matches TRBD2 (6 bases). The CDR3 is 16 amino acids. Germline CDR1 LGHNA, CDR2 YSLEER. Trimming removed 3 bases at V and 2 bases at J, with 14 bases between. CDR3 in DNA: TGCGCCAGCAGCCAGGTCTATAGCGGAGCCTACAATGAGCAGTTCTTC. Its translation: CASSQVYSGAYNEQFF.